This T cell receptor (beta chain) was obtained from a study of T cell responses to AZD1222 COVID-19 vaccine. Study-wide results and limits: Spike-specific TCR breadth and depth rose after two AZD1222 doses. Distributed over spike, vaccine-associated CD4 TCRs predominated at 160-218 and 743-854.

Sequencing used immunoSEQ multiplex PCR; TCRdb keeps in-frame clones, though not all of them. The data show 85,000 to 130,000 clones, with approximately 86% seen just once and less than 4% held by the top ten. Notes on this clone: Its antigen is as yet unknown.

Germline-derived CDR1 and CDR2 are LNHDA and SQIVND (reference sequence). Unmatched junction bases numbered 6, after V lost 4 bases and J lost 3 bases. The CDR3 is 17 residues long. The source of this sequence is an adult who received the MenACWY meningococcal vaccine as a control. The J gene is TRBJ1-6, the V gene TRBV19; 10 nucleotides align to TRBD1. The sample here was peripheral blood, taken 28 days after the second dose of the MenACWY control vaccine. This CDR3 is CASSTGQGGGYNSPLHF. The DNA of the CDR3 is TGTGCCAGTAGTACCGGACAGGGGGGCGGCTATAATTCACCCCTCCACTTT. Variable domain in full (rest from reference TRBV19 and TRBJ1-6): DGGITQSPKYLFRKEGQNVTLSCEQNLNHDAMYWYRQDPGQGLRLIYYSQIVNDFQKGDIAEGYSVSREKKESFPLTVTSAQKNPTAFYLCASSTGQGGGYNSPLHFGNGTRLTVT.